This T cell receptor beta chain was obtained from a study of T-cell reconstitution after alpha-beta-depleted transplantation in children listed by TCRdb under 2016. About the full investigation: Using TCR repertoire profiling, the study quantitatively followed how T-cell immune reconstitution unfolded in children after TCRalphabeta/CD19-depleted allogeneic hematopoietic cell transplantation.

This clonotype was found many times. The antigen this receptor binds is unknown. Nothing much larger sits one base from this clone, and base qualities are not available. The library relied on PCR. Reads for this sample came from an Illumina HiSeq 2500. Molecular barcoding was employed in the preparation of TCR libraries, with unique molecular identifiers being used to normalize TCRbeta repertoire quantification. Clones were called with MiXCR by TCRdb after fastp trimmed the public reads at Q25, and only in-frame beta chains were retained. Records with the same CDR3 protein are collapsed into one entry carrying the most frequent genes and DNA. The sample table contains a few hundred thousand distinct CDR3 sequences; only one count was recorded for around 8.9% of them. Approximately 4.7% of the sample lies in the top ten. According to the germline V gene (reference sequence), CDR1 reads LNHNV and CDR2 reads YYDKDF. The cysteine opens and the phenylalanine closes a CDR3 of 15 amino acids. Left in the record is the CDR3 DNA by itself, 45 bases read in frame from the first base. Trimming removed 1 base from V and 4 bases from J; the gene matches leave 4 bases unexplained.

The receptor chain draws on TRBV15 and TRBJ2-3; 8 central nucleotides agree with TRBD1. Sequencing used PBMCs from the stem cell graft donor, obtained from the stem cell graft. The sequence derives from a human donor who donated a stem cell graft to a child with SCID. CDR3 protein: CATSRGGQGPDTQYF. Read as DNA, the sequence is TGTGCCACCAGCAGAGGCGGACAGGGTCCAGATACGCAGTATTTT.